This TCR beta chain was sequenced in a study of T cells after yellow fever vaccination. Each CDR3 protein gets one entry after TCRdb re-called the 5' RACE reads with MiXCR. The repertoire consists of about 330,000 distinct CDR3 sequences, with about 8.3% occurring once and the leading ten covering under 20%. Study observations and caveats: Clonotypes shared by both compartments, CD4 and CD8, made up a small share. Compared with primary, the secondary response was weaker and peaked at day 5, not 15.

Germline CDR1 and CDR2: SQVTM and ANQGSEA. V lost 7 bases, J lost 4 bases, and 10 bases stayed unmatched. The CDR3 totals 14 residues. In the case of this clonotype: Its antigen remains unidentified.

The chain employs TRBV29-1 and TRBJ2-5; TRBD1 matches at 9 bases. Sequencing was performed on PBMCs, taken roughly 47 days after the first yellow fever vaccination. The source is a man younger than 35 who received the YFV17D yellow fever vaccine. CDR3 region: CSARDREARETQYF. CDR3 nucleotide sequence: TGCAGCGCCCGGGACAGGGAGGCGCGAGAGACCCAGTACTTC.